One sample yielded the 29 T cell receptor beta chains listed below, sequenced in a study of siplizumab effects on memory and regulatory T cells. Data came from immunoSEQ multiplex PCR; TCRdb stores just in-frame clones and leaves some out. The sample consists of some 100,000 clones, 90% to 95% of them appearing once. Sequencing was performed on Tregs sorted from blood. All receptors come from a human donor in good health.

The V call is TRBV11-2, the J call TRBJ2-4; D remains unclear. The length of the CDR3 is 15 residues. V was trimmed by 2 bases and J by 5 bases, leaving 13 bases between them. Germline V gives CDR1 SGHAT, CDR2 FQNNGV. The CDR3 nucleotides read TGTGCCAGCAGCTTACTTGCCGGGTTGGAAAACATTCAGTACTTC. Its protein is CASSLLAGLENIQYF.

The chain joins TRBV9 to TRBJ2-7; D unresolved. The CDR3 totals 14 residues. CDR1 is SGDLS and CDR2 is YYNGEE in the germline V gene. V dropped 0 bases and J dropped 2 bases, with 9 bases sitting between them. The CDR3 DNA is TGTGCCAGCAGCGTAGTTGACGTACCCTACGAGCAGTACTTC. It is translated as CASSVVDVPYEQYF.

J is TRBJ2-7 and V is TRBV6-1; D gene ambiguous. Germline V gives CDR1 MNHNS, CDR2 SASEGT. The length of the CDR3 is 15 residues. V was trimmed by 2 bases and J by 2 bases, leaving 13 bases between them. CDR3 region: CASSESPGFTYEQYF. The CDR3 DNA is TGTGCCAGCAGTGAATCACCGGGCTTCACCTACGAGCAGTACTTC.

The chain joins TRBV19 to TRBJ2-5; perhaps TRBD1 as D (5 bases). The V and J ends lost 5 bases and 8 bases respectively, with 15 bases between them. Germline V gives CDR1 LNHDA, CDR2 SQIVND (reference sequence). CDR3 length: 13 residues. The CDR3 is CASSHEGQGTQYF. CDR3 nucleotide sequence: TGTGCCAGTAGTCATGAAGGTCAGGGAACCCAGTACTTC.

The chain couples TRBV6-5 to TRBJ1-1; the match to TRBD1 covers 8 bases. Germline loops: CDR1 MNHEY, CDR2 SVGAGI. CDR3 length: 11 residues. The V and J ends lost 7 bases and 8 bases, in that order; junction bases with no gene match: 3. CDR3 in DNA: TGTGCCAGCATCCGGGACAGGGAAGCTTTCTTT. It specifies CASIRDREAFF.

The CDR3 is CASSLWVAERTDTQYF. CDR3 DNA: TGTGCCAGCAGCTTGTGGGTAGCGGAGAGAACAGATACGCAGTATTTT. This chain links TRBV5-4 with TRBJ2-3; possibly TRBD2 for D (6 bases). The germline CDR1 and CDR2 sequences are SGHNT and YYREEE (reference sequence). V was clipped by 1 base and J by 3 bases, with 15 bases between them. The CDR3 totals 16 residues.

The chain joins TRBV6-5 to TRBJ2-5; no clear D gene. The CDR3 runs 15 residues. Germline CDR1 reads MNHEY; CDR2 reads SVGAGI. Trimming pared 0 bases from V and 5 bases from J, leaving 13 bases between. In DNA form, the CDR3 reads TGTGCCAGCAGTTACTCGAGCGCTGGTTTTGAGACCCAGTACTTC. Its protein product is CASSYSSAGFETQYF.

The V gene is TRBV18, the J gene TRBJ2-7, with TRBD2 matching over 14 bases. Trimming removed 2 bases from V and 2 bases from J; junction bases left unmatched: 5. CDR3 length: 17 residues. CDR1 KGHSH and CDR2 LQKENI come from the germline V gene. CDR3: CASSPRTSGRTTYEQYF. The CDR3 DNA sequence: TGTGCCAGCTCACCAAGGACTAGCGGGAGGACTACCTACGAGCAGTACTTC.

CDR3 loop: CASSLRQPYYEQYF. The CDR3 DNA sequence: TGTGCCAGCAGTTTACGACAACCCTACTACGAGCAGTACTTC. V usage is TRBV28 and J usage is TRBJ2-7; no definite D call. The CDR3 contains 14 residues. Germline assignment: CDR1 MDHEN and CDR2 SYDVKM. Trimming removed 2 bases from V and 3 bases from J, with 11 bases in between.

The chain couples TRBV5-6 to TRBJ2-1, with D perhaps matching TRBD1 (6 bases). Germline V gene sequence: CDR1 SGHDT, CDR2 YYEEEE. This CDR3 region has 13 residues. Trimming took 1 base from V and 4 from J, leaving 6 bases between them. The chain's CDR3 is CASSLRGYNEQFF. Written as DNA, the CDR3 is TGTGCCAGCAGCTTGAGGGGGTACAATGAGCAGTTCTTC.

The chain is built from TRBV7-3 and TRBJ2-1; no reliable D call. Per the germline V gene, CDR1 is SGHTA and CDR2 is FQGTGA. Trimming shortened V by 5 bases and J by 0 bases, and 14 bases separated the two germline ends. The CDR3 is made up of 16 amino acids. The CDR3 loop reads CASSPNFDSSYNEQFF. The CDR3 DNA sequence: TGTGCCAGCAGCCCTAATTTTGATAGCTCCTACAATGAGCAGTTCTTC.

The chain joins TRBV28 to TRBJ2-2, with D perhaps TRBD1 or TRBD2 (5 bases each). The germline CDR1 and CDR2 sequences are MDHEN and SYDVKM. V lost 6 bases to trimming and J lost 7 bases, with 18 bases between them. The CDR3 loop spans 15 amino acids. CDR3 sequence (DNA): TGTGCCAGCAGCGAGCCCGGGACCCAACGCGGGGAGCTGTTTTTT. This encodes CASSEPGTQRGELFF.

The chain uses TRBV28 and TRBJ2-5; D is unclear. The last part of the DNA fits TRBJ2-7 better; the J call may be wrong. The germline CDR1 and CDR2 sequences are MDHEN and SYDVKM. This CDR3 has 13 amino acids. The CDR3 is CASSLSSILEQYF. CDR3 DNA: TGTGCCAGCAGTTTGTCGAGTATTCTCGAGCAGTACTTC.

The chain recombines TRBV28 with TRBJ2-7; 7 bases agree with TRBD2. CDR3 length: 13 amino acids. Germline CDR1 is MDHEN and CDR2 is SYDVKM. V dropped 6 bases and J dropped 6; count of bases not matched to a gene: 8. The CDR3 is CASRPHREAEQYF. DNA of the CDR3: TGTGCCAGCAGGCCTCATCGGGAGGCCGAGCAGTACTTC. The entire variable domain, with the rest obtained from reference TRBV28 and TRBJ2-7, is as follows: DVKVTQSSRYLVKRTGEKVFLECVQDMDHENMFWYRQDPGLGLRLIYFSYDVKMKEKGDIPEGYSVSREKKERFSLILESASTNQTSMYLCASRPHREAEQYFGPGTRLTVT.

The chain uses TRBV5-1 and TRBJ1-1; D gene ambiguous. The CDR3 spans 15 residues. Trimming pared 0 bases from V and 0 bases from J, leaving 9 bases between. Looked up from germline, CDR1 is SGHRS and CDR2 is YFSETQ. The CDR3 DNA sequence: TGCGCCAGCAGCTTGGTAACTCCCATGAACACTGAAGCTTTCTTT. Encoded protein: CASSLVTPMNTEAFF.

This chain uses TRBV5-5 with TRBJ2-7; possible D gene TRBD2, 6 bases. The germline V gene has CDR1 SGHKS and CDR2 YYEKEE (reference sequence). Trimming shortened V by 2 bases and J by 4 bases, and 22 bases separated the two germline ends. The CDR3 length is 17 residues. CDR3 sequence: CASSLAIGMAGTYEQYF. The CDR3, as DNA: TGTGCCAGCAGCTTAGCAATCGGGATGGCAGGGACTTACGAGCAGTACTTC. Full variable domain (rest looked up from reference TRBV5-5 and TRBJ2-7): DAGVTQSPTHLIKTRGQQVTLRCSPISGHKSVSWYQQVLGQGPQFIFQYYEKEERGRGNFPDRFSARQFPNYSSELNVNALLLGDSALYLCASSLAIGMAGTYEQYFGPGTRLTVT.

As for this clone: Germline is not matched at one junction end, which may reflect a read error. The rearrangement uses TRBV2 and TRBJ2-1, with TRBD2 matching over 11 bases. Germline-derived CDR1 and CDR2 are SNHLY and FYNNEI. CDR3 length: 14 amino acids. The DNA for the CDR3 is TGTGCCAGCAGGGGACTAGCGGCTCACAATGGGCAGTTCTTC. Amino acid sequence: CASRGLAAHNGQFF.

The V call is TRBV20-1, the J call TRBJ2-4; D is unresolved. Trimming cost V 4 bases and J 7 bases, with 5 bases left between them. CDR3 length: 10 amino acids. The germline V gene has CDR1 DFQATT and CDR2 SNEGSKA (reference sequence). The DNA of the CDR3 is TGCAGTGCTACGGCGAACATTCAGTACTTC. Protein: CSATANIQYF.

The chain links TRBV6-5 to TRBJ1-1; TRBD1 matches 10 bases. J lost 10 bases, V lost 4 bases, and 3 bases had no gene match. Germline CDR1 reads MNHEY; CDR2 reads SVGAGI. The CDR3 sequence is 12 residues long. CDR3 sequence reads: CASSSGTGVAFF. The CDR3 DNA is TGTGCCAGCAGTTCCGGGACAGGGGTAGCTTTCTTT.

The genes are TRBV7-9 and TRBJ1-2; TRBD1 aligns across 7 bases. The CDR3 runs 15 residues. J lost 6 bases, V lost 5 bases, and 12 bases had no gene match. Germline loops: CDR1 SEHNR, CDR2 FQNEAQ (reference sequence). This CDR3 is CASSRYDRDRNGYTF. For the CDR3, the DNA is TGTGCCAGCAGCCGATACGACAGGGATCGCAATGGCTACACCTTC.

This sequence joins TRBV28 and TRBJ2-3; either TRBD1 or TRBD2 may supply D (6 bases each). Trimming took off 7 bases at V and 1 base at J, with 12 bases between the two ends. This CDR3 region has 14 residues. In germline, CDR1 is MDHEN, CDR2 SYDVKM. In DNA form, the CDR3 reads TGTGCCAGCAACGAGGGGGGTGGCACAGATACGCAGTATTTT. It is translated as CASNEGGGTDTQYF.

The gene calls are TRBV20-1 and TRBJ1-2; D is unresolved. Per the germline V gene, CDR1 is DFQATT and CDR2 is SNEGSKA (reference sequence). The CDR3 length is 11 residues. Deletions cut 1 base from V and 8 bases from J, with 8 bases between. The CDR3 protein is CSARVVVGYTF. The CDR3 bases are TGCAGTGCTAGAGTAGTGGTCGGCTACACCTTC.

The chain links TRBV5-4 to TRBJ2-1; D is unresolved. Trimming removed 4 bases from V and 5 bases from J, with 10 bases in between. The CDR3 sequence is 13 residues long. Germline V gene sequence: CDR1 SGHNT, CDR2 YYREEE (reference sequence). The CDR3 spells CASSVRLNNEQFF. The CDR3 DNA reads TGTGCCAGCAGCGTTAGACTTAACAATGAGCAGTTCTTC.

This chain links TRBV19 with TRBJ1-3; D ambiguous. The V and J ends lost 6 bases and 4 bases respectively, with 7 bases between them. Germline lookup yields CDR1 LNHDA and CDR2 SQIVND (reference sequence). The CDR3 loop spans 12 amino acids. In DNA form, the CDR3 reads TGTGCCAGTAGCTTTCAGGGAAACACCATATATTTT. This codes for CASSFQGNTIYF.

The gene calls are TRBV19 and TRBJ2-5; D is ambiguous. V lost 0 bases, J lost 6 bases, and 5 bases lay in between. Per the germline V gene, CDR1 is LNHDA and CDR2 is SQIVND (reference sequence). The length of the CDR3 is 12 residues. CDR3 sequence: CASSIDRKTQYF. In nucleotides, the CDR3 is TGTGCCAGTAGTATAGACAGGAAGACCCAGTACTTC.

This clone was seen a single time. The rearrangement uses TRBV28 and TRBJ1-1, with 7 bases that match TRBD1. This CDR3 is built from 15 residues. With V trimmed by 6 bases and J by 9 bases, 16 bases remained unmatched. Germline loops: CDR1 MDHEN, CDR2 SYDVKM. The DNA for the CDR3 is TGTGCCAGCAGGAGACTCACAGGGGCGATCACCAAAGCTTTCTTT. It codes for CASRRLTGAITKAFF.

V and J are TRBV11-3 and TRBJ2-2, with unresolved D. The V gene lost 1 base and the J gene lost 1 base, with 4 bases spanning the gap. Germline CDR1 SGHNT, CDR2 YENEEA. The CDR3 sequence is 14 residues long. CDR3 sequence (DNA): TGTGCCAGCAGCTTAGGGTGGAACACCGGGGAGCTGTTTTTT. Its protein product is CASSLGWNTGELFF.

CDR3 sequence (DNA): TGCGCCAGCAGCCACGAGGGGGTTGCAGGGGAGCTGTTTTTT. This encodes CASSHEGVAGELFF. This chain uses TRBV4-1 with TRBJ2-2; a possible D gene is TRBD1 (6 bases). Germline CDR1 and CDR2: MGHRA and YSYEKL. V lost 3 bases to trimming and J lost 8 bases, with 13 bases between them. The CDR3 is 14 residues long.

This chain joins TRBV10-3 and TRBJ1-1, with TRBD1 matching over 10 bases. The CDR3 totals 16 residues. Germline values: CDR1 ENHRY, CDR2 SYGVKD. V gave up 5 bases and J gave up 0 bases; unmatched junction bases: 6. The DNA for the CDR3 is TGTGCCATCAGTAGGACAGGGGGGAACATGAACACTGAAGCTTTCTTT. This gives the protein CAISRTGGNMNTEAFF.